The 25 T cell receptor beta chains reported below all come from one sample, sequenced in a study of regulatory T cells in long-lasting Graves disease. Time point of the sample: persistent/refractory GD, antithyroid drugs over 5 years with positive TRAb. Extracted RNA from PBMCs served as the source of the TCR library. Arm-PCR of CDR3 regions and iRepertoire HTBI primers were the basis on which TCR beta libraries were built. TCRdb re-analysed the multiplex PCR reads in MiXCR, keeping a single row per CDR3 protein. The repertoire holds 300,000 to 350,000 distinct CDR3 sequences, with about 18% as singletons. This specimen consisted of peripheral blood mononuclear cells (PBMCs), obtained when the disease was refractory, from a patient treated with antithyroid drugs. The receptors shown here come from a female donor with Graves disease.

The chain couples TRBV12-3 or TRBV12-4 to TRBJ1-6, with TRBD1 identical over 7 bases. The CDR3 is 12 amino acids. V trimming: 3 bases; J trimming: 16 bases; junction bases outside the gene matches: 6. This CDR3 is CASSFQGDVLHF. Written as DNA, the CDR3 is TGTGCCAGCAGTTTTCAGGGGGACGTACTCCACTTT.

This clonotype was seen a few times. The genes are TRBV2 and TRBJ2-3; 13 bases agree with TRBD2. Germline V gene lookup returns CDR1 SNHLY and CDR2 FYNNEI. The CDR3 spans 17 residues. Trimming removed 0 bases from V and 4 bases from J; junction bases left unmatched: 4. Here the CDR3 DNA reads TGTGCCAGCAGTGAAGCGCTGGGACTAGCGGGATCAGATACGCAGTATTTT. Encoded protein: CASSEALGLAGSDTQYF.

This clonotype appeared many times. The chain couples TRBV28 to TRBJ1-1; D ambiguous. CDR3 length equals 13 residues. Trimming took off 4 bases at V and 0 bases at J, with 6 bases between the two ends. Germline V gene lookup returns CDR1 MDHEN and CDR2 SYDVKM. CDR3 residues: CASSSQLNTEAFF. In DNA, the CDR3 is TGTGCCAGCAGTTCTCAACTGAACACTGAAGCTTTCTTT.

V usage is TRBV6-1 and J usage is TRBJ1-6; unclear D gene. Trimming took off 5 bases at V and 14 bases at J, with 13 bases between the two ends. The CDR3 runs 12 residues. Germline-derived CDR1 and CDR2 are MNHNS and SASEGT. CDR3 nucleotide sequence: TGTGCCAGCAGTCGCGTTCCCTCAACCCTCCACTTT. Translated, it gives CASSRVPSTLHF.

Regarding this clonotype: It may be a read error: a sequence one base away is much more abundant. The J gene is TRBJ1-5, the V gene TRBV6-1; perhaps TRBD1 as D (5 bases). The CDR3 extends over 15 amino acids. Germline-derived CDR1 and CDR2 are MNHNS and SASEGT. CDR3 in amino acids: CASSPAQDSNQPRHF. CDR3 nucleotides: TGTGCCAGCAGCCCCGCACAGGATAGCAATCAGCCCCGGCATTTT.

To note about this clonotype: Since a much larger clone is just one base distant, this may be a read error. This is likely a read error, given that the CDR3 carries no conserved phenylalanine or tryptophan at its end. This chain uses TRBV6-1 with TRBJ1-1; 8 bases are shared with TRBD1. This CDR3 is built from 15 residues. Germline loops: CDR1 MNHNS, CDR2 SASEGT. The V and J ends lost 7 bases and 1 base, in that order; junction bases with no gene match: 8. The CDR3 nucleotides read TGTGCCAGCAAACCCCTCGGGACAGGGAACACTGAAGCTTTCTGT. It encodes CASKPLGTGNTEAFC.

V and J are TRBV4-3 and TRBJ2-5, with 7 bases identical to TRBD2. The V gene end was trimmed by 2 bases and the J gene end by 5 bases; junction bases not matched to a gene: 5. Germline V CDR1 and CDR2: LGHNA, YSLEER. The CDR3 loop spans 14 amino acids. CDR3 nucleotides: TGCGCCAGCAGCCAAAGACTAGCCGGGGAGACCCAGTACTTC. This gives the protein CASSQRLAGETQYF.

The table lists this clonotype with many counts. The rearrangement joins TRBV12-3 or TRBV12-4 to TRBJ1-1; weak D call: TRBD1 (6 bases). The CDR3 contains 15 residues. Trimming shortened V by 3 bases and J by 2 bases, and 13 bases separated the two germline ends. CDR3 protein: CASSFGAGVNTEAFF. The CDR3 region has the DNA TGTGCCAGCAGTTTTGGGGCAGGGGTAAACACTGAAGCTTTCTTT.

The rearrangement joins TRBV6-1 to TRBJ1-5; D might be TRBD1 (5 bases). The CDR3 sequence is 15 residues long. Trimming left V 2 bases short and J 7 bases short, with 15 bases between. Germline V CDR1 and CDR2: MNHNS, SASEGT. CDR3 nucleotide sequence: TGTGCCAGCAGTGAATTGGGACCATCGAGACAGCCCCAGCATTTT. Protein sequence: CASSELGPSRQPQHF.

This clonotype showed up just a few times. The genes are TRBV28 and TRBJ2-5, with 11 positions matching TRBD1. There are 15 residues in the CDR3. The J segment lost 5 bases and the V segment lost 5 bases, leaving 7 bases of the junction unmatched. CDR1 is MDHEN and CDR2 is SYDVKM in the germline V gene. CDR3 region: CASSPRTGGLETQYF. In nucleotides, the CDR3 is TGTGCCAGCAGTCCCCGGACAGGGGGCTTGGAGACCCAGTACTTC.

At least ten counts were recorded for this clonotype. The chain links TRBV10-3 to TRBJ2-7; D possibly corresponds to TRBD2 (5 bases). V gave up 0 bases and J gave up 3 bases, with 9 bases separating them. This CDR3 is built from 14 residues. Germline CDR1 and CDR2: ENHRY and SYGVKD. CDR3 protein: CAISESSEGYEQYF. CDR3 in DNA: TGTGCCATCAGTGAGTCCAGTGAGGGCTACGAGCAGTACTTC.

This clonotype has ten or more counts. The rearrangement uses TRBV5-1 and TRBJ2-7, with 13 positions matching TRBD2. Germline V gene data show CDR1 as SGHRS and CDR2 as YFSETQ. CDR3 length: 13 residues. Germline trimming cut 6 bases from V and 7 bases from J; bases unmatched to any gene: 4. The CDR3: CASMGTSGIEQYF. The CDR3 nucleotides are TGCGCCAGCATGGGGACTAGCGGGATTGAGCAGTACTTC.

This rearrangement joins TRBV2 to TRBJ2-3; 8 bases match TRBD2. Germline V CDR1 and CDR2: SNHLY, FYNNEI. V trimming: 4 bases; J trimming: 2 bases; junction bases outside the gene matches: 8. The CDR3 runs to 16 residues. The CDR3 sequence is CASSVELAALTDTQYF. In DNA, the CDR3 is TGTGCCAGCAGTGTTGAACTAGCGGCGCTCACAGATACGCAGTATTTT. Supplemented by reference TRBV2 and TRBJ2-3, the full variable domain reads EPEVTQTPSHQVTQMGQEVILRCVPISNHLYFYWYRQILGQKVEFLVSFYNNEISEKSEIFDDQFSVERPDGSNFTLKIRSTKLEDSAMYFCASSVELAALTDTQYFGPGTRLTVL.

J is TRBJ1-1 and V is TRBV19, with TRBD1 as a possible D gene (5 bases). CDR3 size: 15 residues. Per germline, CDR1 LNHDA and CDR2 SQIVND (reference sequence). Between the trimmed V and J ends, which lost 5 bases and 6 bases, there was a span of 19 bases. The CDR3 DNA reads as TGTGCCAGTAGTGTTCTCCCGGGGCCTCGCTCTGAAGCTTTCTTT. Translated: CASSVLPGPRSEAFF.

This clonotype showed up many times. The chain is built from TRBV20-1 and TRBJ2-5; the match to TRBD1 covers 7 bases. This CDR3 has 13 amino acids. Germline V gene data show CDR1 as DFQATT and CDR2 as SNEGSKA (reference sequence). The J segment lost 2 bases and the V segment lost 3 bases, leaving 3 bases of the junction unmatched. CDR3 in amino acids: CSARTGFQETQYF. Written as DNA, the CDR3 is TGCAGTGCTAGGACAGGGTTTCAAGAGACCCAGTACTTC.

The chain is built from TRBV20-1 and TRBJ1-2; TRBD1 is a possible D gene (5 bases). The ends were cut back, 6 bases at V and 1 base at J, with 18 bases in the middle. Germline loops: CDR1 DFQATT, CDR2 SNEGSKA (reference sequence). The CDR3 has 15 amino acids. The CDR3 nucleotides are TGCAGTGCAGCTCAAGAGGGGAGGGGTAACTATGGCTACACCTTC. This codes for CSAAQEGRGNYGYTF.

This clonotype was detected ten times or more. The chain carries TRBV11-3 and TRBJ2-7; TRBD1 matches at 10 bases. This CDR3 has 17 amino acids. Germline trimming cut 4 bases from V and 2 bases from J; bases unmatched to any gene: 11. Germline lookup yields CDR1 SGHNT and CDR2 YENEEA. The CDR3 DNA reads TGTGCCAGCAGCTCCGGGACAGGGGACCGCCCTACCTACGAGCAGTACTTC. Translation gives CASSSGTGDRPTYEQYF. Looking up the rest from reference TRBV11-3 and TRBJ2-7 gives the full variable domain: EAGVVQSPRYKIIEKKQPVAFWCNPISGHNTLYWYLQNLGQGPELLIRYENEEAVDDSQLPKDRFSAERLKGVDSTLKIQPAELGDSAVYLCASSSGTGDRPTYEQYFGPGTRLTVT.

In this sample, this clonotype turned up a few times. This chain connects TRBV20-1 to TRBJ1-1, with D hard to call. CDR1 and CDR2 (germline): DFQATT, SNEGSKA (reference sequence). Trimming shortened V by 3 bases and J by 0 bases, and 8 bases separated the two germline ends. The CDR3 extends over 13 amino acids. The CDR3 spells CSASRGMNTEAFF. CDR3 in DNA: TGCAGTGCTAGTAGAGGGATGAACACTGAAGCTTTCTTT.

The V and J genes are TRBV28 and TRBJ1-3, with a weak D call TRBD1 (6 bases). The V gene's germline CDR1 is MDHEN and CDR2 SYDVKM. The ends were cut back, 5 bases at V and 0 bases at J, with 20 bases in the middle. The length of the CDR3 is 18 residues. CDR3 residues: CASSLAGTLGYSGNTIYF. The DNA for the CDR3 is TGTGCCAGCAGTCTCGCCGGGACACTGGGTTACTCTGGAAACACCATATATTTT.

The chain links TRBV5-6 to TRBJ2-6, with 9 positions matching TRBD1. The CDR3 has 18 residues. Germline loops: CDR1 SGHDT, CDR2 YYEEEE. The junction had 8 bases not matched to a gene; V was cut back by 4 bases and J by 0 bases. This CDR3 reads CASSLRDRVTSGANVLTF. In nucleotides, the CDR3 is TGTGCCAGCAGCCTCCGGGACAGGGTAACCTCTGGGGCCAACGTCCTGACTTTC. The whole variable domain, filled in from reference TRBV5-6 and TRBJ2-6, reads DAGVTQSPTHLIKTRGQQVTLRCSPKSGHDTVSWYQQALGQGPQFIFQYYEEEERQRGNFPDRFSGHQFPNYSSELNVNALLLGDSALYLCASSLRDRVTSGANVLTFGAGSRLTVL.

This clonotype was recorded at least ten times. This rearrangement joins TRBV7-2 to TRBJ1-6; maybe TRBD1 (6 bases). CDR3 size: 16 residues. Germline V gene data show CDR1 as SGHTA and CDR2 as FQGNSA. V was cut by 1 base and J by 7 bases, with 14 bases left in between. CDR3 sequence reads: CASSLGPRTANSPLHF. The CDR3 region has the DNA TGTGCCAGCAGCTTAGGCCCTCGGACAGCAAATTCACCCCTCCACTTT.

About this clonotype: A much larger clone is a single base away; this may be a read error. The rearrangement joins TRBV28 to TRBJ1-1; D not certain. The CDR3 totals 13 residues. Germline CDR1 reads MDHEN; CDR2 reads SYDVKM. CDR3 region: CASSFMGNTEASF. CDR3 in DNA: TGTGCCAGCAGTTTTATGGGGAACACTGAAGCTTCCTTT.

The V gene is TRBV27, the J gene TRBJ1-5, with 7 nucleotides matching TRBD1. CDR1 and CDR2 (germline): MNHEY, SMNVEV (reference sequence). The V gene end was trimmed by 4 bases and the J gene end by 3 bases; junction bases not matched to a gene: 6. The length of the CDR3 is 15 residues. As DNA, the CDR3 is TGTGCCAGCAGTTACACAGGGGCGCCCAATCAGCCCCAGCATTTT. Amino acid sequence: CASSYTGAPNQPQHF.

The chain links TRBV10-3 to TRBJ2-7, with D perhaps TRBD2 (5 bases). This CDR3 spans 12 amino acids. Germline assignment: CDR1 ENHRY and CDR2 SYGVKD. V lost 6 bases to trimming and J lost 0 bases, with 6 bases between them. Written as DNA, the CDR3 is TGTGCCATCAGGGGAGACTCCTACGAGCAGTACTTC. Protein: CAIRGDSYEQYF.

Ten or more counts support this clonotype. The V call is TRBV7-8, the J call TRBJ1-1, with 8 bases identical to TRBD1. Germline-derived CDR1 and CDR2 are SGHVS and FQNEAQ. V trimming: 5 bases; J trimming: 1 base; junction bases outside the gene matches: 9. The CDR3 is made up of 16 amino acids. In nucleotides, the CDR3 is TGTGCCAGCAGCCCTAGGACAGGGAGGGGGAACACTGAAGCTTTCTTT. It translates to CASSPRTGRGNTEAFF.